This record concerns one T cell receptor beta chain sequence. The clone's antigen remains unknown. No base qualities exist here, and no much larger clone lies one base off it. Genomic DNA was isolated from the sorted cells so that the TCRbeta CDR3 region could be sequenced. TCRbeta CDR3 regions were sequenced using the immunoSEQ Assay. Held by TCRdb, this immuneACCESS table contains in-frame sequences only and omits some clones. Under half of the omission traces to an unresolved V gene where checked; the cause of the rest is unknown. Counted in this sample were 60,000 or so clones; around 83% of them appeared once. The ten largest clones represent roughly 27% of the sample. CDR1 MNHNS and CDR2 SASEGT are derived from the germline V gene. Counted from cysteine to phenylalanine, this CDR3 has 18 amino acids. The kept DNA is CDR3 alone, 54 bases in frame from the first base. The V end loses 4 bases and the J end loses 0 bases, and a stretch of 20 bases separates them.

Patients with autoimmune disease history or receiving systemic immunosuppression were excluded from the trial. Peripheral blood for TCR sequencing was drawn from every dose cohort at baseline, at cycle 4 day 1 and at cycle 7 day 1. Samples came from an open-label, multicenter, first-in-human phase I dose-escalation trial of ivuxolimab. The trial enrolled adults with locally advanced or metastatic head and neck squamous cell, hepatocellular, melanoma or renal cell carcinoma. CD4+ and CD8+ T cells were sorted separately from peripheral blood before TCR sequencing. This sample stems from a study of OX40 agonist ivuxolimab in advanced cancers. Turning to the overall study: Ivuxolimab, which targeted the costimulatory receptor OX40 (CD134), was an agonistic, fully human IgG2 monoclonal antibody. Intravenous ivuxolimab was administered to patients every 2 weeks at six dose levels: 0.01, 0.1, 0.3, 1.5, 3 and 10 mg/kg. Among the roughly 54 dose-escalation patients, approximately 20 had hepatocellular carcinoma, around 15 melanoma, 9 renal cell carcinoma and 9 head and neck cancer. A male proportion of approximately 83% and a mean age of 60 years, ranging from roughly 20 to 80, were recorded for the dose-escalation cohort. Prior anti-PD-1, anti-PD-L1 or anti-CTLA-4 therapy was permitted, and 40% of dose-escalation patients had received checkpoint inhibitors. Partial responses were achieved by three dose-escalation patients, of whom one had hepatocellular carcinoma and two had cutaneous melanoma. The purpose of peripheral TCRbeta sequencing was to test whether ivuxolimab changed TCR sequence diversity and led to clonal T-cell expansion. The paper covers the monotherapy dose-escalation part of the phase I ivuxolimab trial, which included N ≈ 50 patients. Results and caveats for the whole study, not just this receptor: Low levels of normalized T-cell clonal expansion were also shown by some nonresponding patients. Partial responders in the 0.1-3.0 mg/kg groups had among the lowest normalized peripheral clonal expansion, especially among CD8+ T cells. After ivuxolimab, more expanded clones were found on average in CD8+ T cells than in CD4+ T cells. At doses of 0.1 to 3.0 mg/kg, clonal expansion of both CD4+ and CD8+ blood T cells was observed from baseline to week 6. The antigen specificity of the clonally expanded peripheral T cells was not determined.

The sequence links TRBV6-1 to TRBJ2-3; the D gene could be either TRBD1 or TRBD2, each agreeing at 5 bases. Sequencing was performed on CD4+ or CD8+ T cells sorted from blood, taken in a trial of the OX40 agonist ivuxolimab. The clonotype comes from an adult with an advanced solid tumor such as melanoma, head and neck, liver or kidney cancer. The CDR3 sequence is CASSVTSGTDTSTDTQYF. The DNA sequence reads TGTGCCAGCAGTGTAACATCCGGGACCGATACTAGCACAGATACGCAGTATTTT.